These 27 T cell receptor beta chains originate from one sample sequenced in a study of T cell responses to AZD1222 COVID-19 vaccine. Only in-frame clones appear in the TCRdb table, and some are missing; sequencing was by immunoSEQ multiplex PCR. The sample yields some 140,000 clones, approximately 90% seen once. Here the sequenced sample was peripheral blood, taken on day 0 of AZD1222 vaccination. Receptors were obtained from an adult in good health.

The J gene is TRBJ1-1, the V gene TRBV3-1 (or the pseudogene TRBV3-2), with 8 bases identical to TRBD1. J lost 1 base, V lost 5 bases, and 9 bases had no gene match. The CDR3 covers 16 residues. Germline values: CDR1 LGHDT, CDR2 YNNKEL (reference sequence). The CDR3, as DNA: TGTGCCAGCAGCGACTTACCCGGGACAGGGAACACTGAAGCTTTCTTT. It yields the protein CASSDLPGTGNTEAFF.

This rearrangement joins TRBV27 to TRBJ1-2; D unresolved. Trimming removed 6 bases at V and 3 bases at J, with 11 bases between. This CDR3 has 13 amino acids. CDR1 and CDR2 from the germline V gene are MNHEY and SMNVEV (reference sequence). CDR3 region: CASRGAEYYGYTF. The CDR3 region has the DNA TGTGCCAGCAGAGGTGCAGAGTACTATGGCTACACCTTC.

This rearrangement joins TRBV3-1 (or the pseudogene TRBV3-2) to TRBJ2-2; TRBD2 matches at 8 bases. Germline V gene lookup returns CDR1 LGHDT and CDR2 YNNKEL (reference sequence). CDR3 size: 15 residues. The V gene end was trimmed by 4 bases and the J gene end by 1 base; junction bases not matched to a gene: 2. The CDR3 region is CASSRSGGNTGELFF. The CDR3 DNA sequence: TGTGCCAGCAGCCGAAGCGGGGGGAACACCGGGGAGCTGTTTTTT.

V is TRBV2 and J is TRBJ2-7, with TRBD1 matching over 7 bases. This CDR3 is built from 14 residues. The V and J ends lost 2 bases and 3 bases, in that order; junction bases with no gene match: 4. CDR1 SNHLY and CDR2 FYNNEI come from the germline V gene. Here the CDR3 DNA reads TGTGCCAGCAGTGAACGGGCAGGGGGCTACGAGCAGTACTTC. The encoded protein is CASSERAGGYEQYF.

The chain is built from TRBV6-5 and TRBJ2-1, with 10 nucleotides matching TRBD2. V lost 6 bases, J lost 4 bases, and 6 bases stayed unmatched. The CDR3 loop spans 15 amino acids. The germline CDR1 and CDR2 sequences are MNHEY and SVGAGI. The CDR3 sequence: CASRETGLAYNEQFF. The DNA for the CDR3 is TGTGCCAGCAGGGAGACGGGACTAGCGTACAATGAGCAGTTCTTC.

The chain's CDR3 is CASSPSGGPPYEQYF. In DNA, the CDR3 is TGTGCCAGCAGCCCTTCGGGGGGGCCTCCCTACGAGCAGTACTTC. The J gene is TRBJ2-7, the V gene TRBV9; 8 nucleotides agree with TRBD2. CDR1 is SGDLS, CDR2 YYNGEE, per germline. Germline trimming cut 4 bases from V and 2 bases from J; bases unmatched to any gene: 8. There are 15 residues in the CDR3.

The chain is built from TRBV30 and TRBJ1-3; 8 bases line up with TRBD1. Germline lookup yields CDR1 GTSNPN and CDR2 SVGIG (reference sequence). Unmatched junction bases numbered 7, after V lost 5 bases and J lost 4 bases. CDR3 size: 14 residues. CDR3 loop: CAWESWTGGNTIYF. DNA for the CDR3: TGTGCCTGGGAATCGTGGACAGGGGGAAACACCATATATTTT.

The sample holds one count of this clone. J is TRBJ1-1 and V is TRBV6-9, with 7 bases aligning to TRBD1. The CDR3 has 14 residues. Trimming at V came to 9 bases and at J to 3 bases, leaving 10 bases not matched to a gene. The germline V gene has CDR1 MNHGY and CDR2 SVAAGI. CDR3 residues: CARPDRPGDTEAFF. In DNA form, the CDR3 reads TGTGCCAGGCCGGACAGGCCGGGAGACACTGAAGCTTTCTTT.

Regarding this clone: The same CDR3 also results from other DNA sequences found in this sample. The genes are TRBV6-5 and TRBJ1-1, with 8 bases that match TRBD1. The length of the CDR3 is 13 residues. Germline CDR1 reads MNHEY; CDR2 reads SVGAGI. J was trimmed by 1 base and V by 6 bases; bases with no gene match: 1. This CDR3 reads CASRGTGNTEAFF. As DNA, the CDR3 is TGTGCCAGCAGAGGGACAGGGAACACTGAAGCTTTCTTT.

The rearrangement uses TRBV10-3 and TRBJ1-1; weak D call: TRBD1 (6 bases). CDR3 length equals 14 residues. Trimming cost V 7 bases and J 4 bases, with 16 bases left between them. Germline loops: CDR1 ENHRY, CDR2 SYGVKD. The CDR3 region is CAINKQGVATEAFF. The DNA for the CDR3 is TGTGCCATCAACAAACAGGGAGTCGCCACTGAAGCTTTCTTT.

The rearrangement links TRBV6-2 or TRBV6-3 to TRBJ2-2; TRBD1 might be the D (7 bases). CDR1 is MNHEY and CDR2 is SVGEGT in the germline V gene. Trimming cost V 5 bases and J 1 base, with 14 bases left between them. The CDR3 is made up of 16 amino acids. The CDR3 nucleotides are TGTGCCAGCAGTGACCGACAGGGAGGGAACACCGGGGAGCTGTTTTTT. This encodes CASSDRQGGNTGELFF.

V is TRBV10-3 and J is TRBJ1-1; D gene ambiguous. Germline loops: CDR1 ENHRY, CDR2 SYGVKD. The CDR3 is 12 residues long. Trimming stripped 2 bases from V and 8 bases from J, with 9 bases between. DNA of the CDR3: TGTGCCATCAGTGAGACGACAAGAGAAGCTTTCTTT. It encodes CAISETTREAFF.

V and J are TRBV25-1 and TRBJ1-2, with a tentative D call TRBD1 (5 bases). Trimming left V 5 bases short and J 5 bases short, with 15 bases between. Looked up from germline, CDR1 is MGHDK and CDR2 is SYGVNS. The CDR3 loop spans 14 amino acids. The CDR3 reads CASSYRDRGYGYTF. The CDR3 nucleotides read TGTGCCAGCAGTTACCGGGACCGAGGATATGGCTACACCTTC.

The chain joins TRBV5-1 to TRBJ1-2; D is perhaps TRBD1 (6 bases). The V end was cut by 3 bases, the J end by 8 bases, with 11 bases between. The CDR3 consists of 12 residues. Germline CDR1 reads SGHRS; CDR2 reads YFSETQ. The CDR3 here is CASSYWTEGYTF. CDR3 nucleotides: TGCGCCAGCAGCTACTGGACAGAAGGCTACACCTTC.

The J gene is TRBJ1-3, the V gene TRBV3-1 (or the pseudogene TRBV3-2); 7 nucleotides align to TRBD1. The CDR3 covers 16 residues. CDR1 and CDR2 (germline): LGHDT, YNNKEL (reference sequence). J was trimmed by 5 bases and V by 1 base; bases with no gene match: 8. The DNA for the CDR3 is TGTGCCAGCAGCCAAGGTGCCGGGACAGTTAGAAACACCATATATTTT. It codes for CASSQGAGTVRNTIYF.

The CDR3 region has the DNA TGTGCCAGCAGCCGACGGGCGATAAATGAAAAACTGTTTTTT. This codes for CASSRRAINEKLFF. This chain uses TRBV6-5 with TRBJ1-4; D is ambiguous. The length of the CDR3 is 14 residues. The V gene's germline CDR1 is MNHEY and CDR2 SVGAGI. V lost 6 bases and J lost 5, with 13 bases in between.

The rearrangement links TRBV6-2 or TRBV6-3 to TRBJ1-1, with D perhaps matching TRBD1 (5 bases). V lost 5 bases and J 0 bases, leaving 10 bases between the germline ends. Germline loops: CDR1 MNHEY, CDR2 SVGEGT. This CDR3 has 14 residues. CDR3 DNA: TGTGCCAGCAGTACGGGACTGTTGAACACTGAAGCTTTCTTT. Protein sequence: CASSTGLLNTEAFF.

This sequence joins TRBV10-3 and TRBJ1-2, with TRBD1 as a possible D gene (6 bases). Germline values: CDR1 ENHRY, CDR2 SYGVKD. CDR3 length equals 15 residues. The germline V and J ends were trimmed by 4 bases and 3 bases, with 15 bases remaining between them. As DNA, the CDR3 is TGTGCCATCAGTGCCTCCGGGGGGCGCGACTATGGCTACACCTTC. Translation gives CAISASGGRDYGYTF.

The rearrangement joins TRBV5-1 to TRBJ1-1; TRBD1 matches 8 bases. V lost 4 bases and J lost 0; bases outside the gene matches: 8. In germline, CDR1 is SGHRS, CDR2 YFSETQ. CDR3 length: 16 amino acids. The CDR3 loop reads CASSHNRGGMNTEAFF. The CDR3 DNA reads as TGCGCCAGCAGCCATAACAGGGGGGGTATGAACACTGAAGCTTTCTTT.

The chain employs TRBV5-1 and TRBJ1-2; TRBD1 matches 9 bases. This CDR3 has 16 amino acids. In germline, CDR1 is SGHRS, CDR2 YFSETQ. V trimming: 4 bases; J trimming: 6 bases; junction bases outside the gene matches: 13. For the CDR3, the DNA is TGCGCCAGCAGCCCGGGGGGCCACAGGGGGCTGGATGGCTACACCTTC. Translating gives CASSPGGHRGLDGYTF.

The chain links TRBV19 to TRBJ2-7; D gene unclear. CDR3 length: 15 amino acids. V gave up 3 bases and J gave up 5 bases, with 17 bases separating them. The germline V gene has CDR1 LNHDA and CDR2 SQIVND (reference sequence). CDR3 sequence reads: CASSITALTVNEQYF. CDR3 nucleotide sequence: TGTGCCAGTAGTATCACAGCTTTAACCGTGAACGAGCAGTACTTC.

The genes are TRBV11-1 and TRBJ1-2; possible D gene TRBD1, 6 bases. Per the germline V gene, CDR1 is SGHAT and CDR2 is FQDESV (reference sequence). CDR3 size: 13 residues. Between the trimmed V and J ends, which lost 4 bases and 7 bases, there was a span of 13 bases. The CDR3 nucleotides read TGTGCCAGCAGCTCGACAGGTGAGGGTGGCTACACCTTC. Residues: CASSSTGEGGYTF.

The V gene is TRBV18, the J gene TRBJ1-1; unclear D gene. Germline CDR1 is KGHSH and CDR2 is LQKENI. CDR3 length: 16 amino acids. V lost 2 bases to trimming and J lost 1 base, with 14 bases between them. This CDR3 reads CASSPINRAGNTEAFF. The CDR3 nucleotides are TGTGCCAGCTCACCAATAAACCGCGCGGGGAACACTGAAGCTTTCTTT.

The rearrangement uses TRBV5-1 and TRBJ2-1, with 8 positions matching TRBD1. Germline V gene data show CDR1 as SGHRS and CDR2 as YFSETQ. J lost 5 bases, V lost 3 bases, and 7 bases had no gene match. The CDR3 is 15 residues long. CDR3 nucleotides: TGCGCCAGCAGCTACCAGGGACAGGCTAACAATGAGCAGTTCTTC. Translated, it gives CASSYQGQANNEQFF.

This clone appeared a single time. The J gene is TRBJ2-1, the V gene TRBV2, with D perhaps matching TRBD2 (7 bases). CDR1 is SNHLY, CDR2 FYNNEI, per germline. The V gene lost 8 bases and the J gene lost 1 base, with 21 bases spanning the gap. The CDR3 extends over 17 amino acids. The CDR3 DNA is TGTGCCAGCGACCCGGGGGGCCTTTCGGGGTCCTACAATGAGCAGTTCTTC. As protein: CASDPGGLSGSYNEQFF. The full variable domain, in which reference TRBV2 and TRBJ2-1 provide the parts outside the CDR3, is EPEVTQTPSHQVTQMGQEVILRCVPISNHLYFYWYRQILGQKVEFLVSFYNNEISEKSEIFDDQFSVERPDGSNFTLKIRSTKLEDSAMYFCASDPGGLSGSYNEQFFGPGTRLTVL.

CDR3 loop: CASSPLEGRSIASNTGELFF. The CDR3 nucleotides are TGTGCCAGCAGCCCCCTCGAAGGCCGCTCGATAGCATCGAACACCGGGGAGCTGTTTTTT. The rearrangement links TRBV12-1 to TRBJ2-2; the D segment call TRBD2 is taken from the table without a DNA check. TRBV12-1 is classified as a pseudogene. The length of the CDR3 is 20 residues.

The chain employs TRBV6-2 or TRBV6-3 and TRBJ1-1; TRBD1 is a possible D gene (6 bases). Germline assignment: CDR1 MNHEY and CDR2 SVGEGT. This CDR3 has 13 amino acids. Trimming removed 4 bases from V and 1 base from J, with 7 bases in between. Here the CDR3 DNA reads TGTGCCAGCAGTTTACAGGGGAACACTGAAGCTTTCTTT. Translation: CASSLQGNTEAFF.